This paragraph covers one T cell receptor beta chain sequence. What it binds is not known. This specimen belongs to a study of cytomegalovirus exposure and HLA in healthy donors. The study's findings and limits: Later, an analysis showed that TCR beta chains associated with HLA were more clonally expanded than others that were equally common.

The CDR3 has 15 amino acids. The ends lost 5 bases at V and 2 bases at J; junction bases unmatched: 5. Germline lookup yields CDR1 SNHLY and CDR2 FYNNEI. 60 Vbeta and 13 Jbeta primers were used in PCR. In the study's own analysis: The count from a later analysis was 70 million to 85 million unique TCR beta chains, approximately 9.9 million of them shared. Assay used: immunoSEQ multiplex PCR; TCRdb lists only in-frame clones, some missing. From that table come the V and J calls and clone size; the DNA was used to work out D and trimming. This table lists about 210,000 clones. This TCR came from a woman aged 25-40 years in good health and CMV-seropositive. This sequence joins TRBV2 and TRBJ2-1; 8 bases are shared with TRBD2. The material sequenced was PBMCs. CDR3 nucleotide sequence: TGTGCCAGCAGTTTAGCGGGGATCGCCTACAATGAGCAGTTCTTC. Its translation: CASSLAGIAYNEQFF.